This TCR beta chain stems from a study of OX40 agonist ivuxolimab in advanced cancers. Study-wide background: Ivuxolimab was administered intravenously to patients at 0.01 to 10 mg/kg every 2 weeks.

Clones were read by immunoSEQ multiplex PCR, and TCRdb kept only the in-frame ones, dropping some. In the table there are 50,000 to 75,000 clones, approximately 90% of which are singletons. This clonotype was obtained from an adult with an advanced solid tumor such as melanoma, head and neck, liver or kidney cancer. Sequences were derived from CD4+ or CD8+ T cells sorted from blood, sampled in a trial of the OX40 agonist ivuxolimab.

The CDR3: CASTPRLQEANYGYTF. CDR3 bases: TGTGCCAGCACCCCACGCCTTCAGGAAGCTAACTATGGCTACACCTTC. V usage is TRBV5-6 and J usage is TRBJ1-2; no clear D. The V end lost 6 bases, the J end lost 0 bases, and 18 bases lay between the germline ends. Per the germline V gene, CDR1 is SGHDT and CDR2 is YYEEEE. The CDR3 is 16 amino acids. Filled out from reference TRBV5-6 and TRBJ1-2, the complete variable domain reads DAGVTQSPTHLIKTRGQQVTLRCSPKSGHDTVSWYQQALGQGPQFIFQYYEEEERQRGNFPDRFSGHQFPNYSSELNVNALLLGDSALYLCASTPRLQEANYGYTFGSGTRLTVV.